A single sample gave rise to the 30 T cell receptor beta chains below, sequenced in a study of molecular identifiers for immune sequencing clone quantification. TCRdb passed the PCR reads through MiXCR, listing each CDR3 protein once. The top ten hold about 0.81% of the sample, which has hundreds of thousands of distinct CDR3 sequences, about a fifth seen once. The sequencing sample was made of naive CD8+ T cells from blood, with Jurkat cell RNA spiked in. The subset here: FACS-sorted CD8+CD4-CCR7+CD45RA+ naive T cells. The receptors stem from a human donor in good health. Some libraries in this study had Jurkat cell RNA spiked in.

This clonotype was seen many times. The rearrangement joins TRBV7-9 to TRBJ2-1; D is unclear. CDR1 is SEHNR and CDR2 is FQNEAQ in the germline V gene (reference sequence). The CDR3 is 13 residues long. Trimming cost V 1 base and J 5 bases, with 6 bases left between them. This CDR3 reads CASSLESNNEQFF. The CDR3 DNA is TGTGCCAGCAGCTTAGAGTCAAACAATGAGCAGTTCTTC.

This clonotype was seen only a few times. The V and J genes are TRBV14 and TRBJ2-3; 11 nucleotides match TRBD1. V was pared by 1 base and J by 3 bases, with 9 bases of the junction left unmatched. Germline loops: CDR1 SGHDN, CDR2 FVKESK. This CDR3 comprises 18 residues. The DNA of the CDR3 is TGTGCCAGCAGCCAAGTGTATTCTGGGACAGGGGGAACAGATACGCAGTATTTT. Translating it yields CASSQVYSGTGGTDTQYF.

This clonotype appeared many times. CDR3 sequence: CASRTRGVAEAFF. The CDR3 bases are TGTGCCAGCCGCACCCGGGGGGTGGCTGAAGCTTTCTTT. The rearrangement links TRBV2 to TRBJ1-1, with a tentative D call TRBD1 (5 bases). The V end was cut by 8 bases, the J end by 6 bases, with 16 bases between. This CDR3 contains 13 residues. CDR1 SNHLY and CDR2 FYNNEI come from the germline V gene.

This clonotype has a count of ten or more. V is TRBV4-3 and J is TRBJ2-7; D may correspond to TRBD1 or TRBD2 (5 bases each). Between the trimmed V and J ends, which lost 0 bases and 3 bases, there was a span of 12 bases. CDR3 length: 15 amino acids. CDR1 and CDR2 (germline): LGHNA, YSLEER. The CDR3 DNA reads as TGCGCCAGCAGCCAAGACCTGGGACGGTACTACGAGCAGTACTTC. Its protein product is CASSQDLGRYYEQYF.

This clonotype was observed a few times. A read error may explain this, as a much larger clone is one base away. The genes are TRBV7-9 and TRBJ1-5; TRBD1 is a possible D gene (5 bases). CDR1 and CDR2 from the germline V gene are SEHNR and FQNEAQ (reference sequence). There are 14 residues in the CDR3. The CDR3 region is CACSFGQSNQPQHF. CDR3 bases: TGTGCCTGCAGCTTCGGACAAAGCAATCAGCCCCAGCATTTT.

This clonotype was seen repeatedly, ten times or more. The V and J genes are TRBV5-1 and TRBJ1-1, with 8 bases fitting TRBD1. The V gene's germline CDR1 is SGHRS and CDR2 YFSETQ. The trim removed 0 bases at V and 4 bases at J, leaving 2 bases unmatched. CDR3 size: 14 residues. CDR3 in DNA: TGCGCCAGCAGCTTGGGACAGGGGCCCACTGAAGCTTTCTTT. Its translation: CASSLGQGPTEAFF.

For this clonotype: A much larger clone sits a single nucleotide away, making a read error possible. The V gene is TRBV4-3, the J gene TRBJ1-2, with a possible D match to TRBD1 (5 bases). Germline-derived CDR1 and CDR2 are LGHNA and YSLEER. The CDR3 spans 15 residues. CDR3 DNA: TGCGCCAGCAGCCAATGGGGCGGCCTTAACTATGGCCACACCTTC. It encodes CASSQWGGLNYGHTF.

This clonotype occurred many times. The genes are TRBV9 and TRBJ2-1; TRBD2 agrees at 12 bases. The CDR3 has 18 amino acids. The V gene's germline CDR1 is SGDLS and CDR2 YYNGEE. V lost 0 bases and J lost 9; bases outside the gene matches: 13. In DNA form, the CDR3 reads TGTGCCAGCAGCGTAGCGTCTCTAGCGGGGGGGCGGGACGGTGAGCAGTTCTTC. It yields the protein CASSVASLAGGRDGEQFF.

The sample holds many counts of this clonotype. The chain couples TRBV7-2 to TRBJ2-1; 9 positions agree with TRBD1. The CDR3 runs 16 residues. Germline CDR1 SGHTA, CDR2 FQGNSA. With 1 base clipped from V and 1 base from J, the junction kept 2 bases outside the gene matches. The CDR3 region is CASSLDGTGSYNEQFF. For the CDR3, the DNA is TGTGCCAGCAGCTTAGATGGGACAGGGTCCTACAATGAGCAGTTCTTC. The full variable domain, rest sourced from reference TRBV7-2 and TRBJ2-1, is GAGVSQSPSNKVTEKGKDVELRCDPISGHTALYWYRQSLGQGLEFLIYFQGNSAPDKSGLPSDRFSAERTGGSVSTLTIQRTQQEDSAVYLCASSLDGTGSYNEQFFGPGTRLTVL.

This clonotype was seen more than once but under ten times. The chain combines TRBV10-3 with TRBJ1-3; 7 bases are shared with TRBD1. The CDR3 consists of 12 residues. Germline V gene lookup returns CDR1 ENHRY and CDR2 SYGVKD. The J segment lost 4 bases and the V segment lost 10 bases, leaving 4 bases of the junction unmatched. This CDR3 is CATQGDGNTIYF. CDR3 nucleotide sequence: TGTGCCACCCAGGGGGACGGAAACACCATATATTTT.

The CDR3 is CASGSLAGGEQFF. Here the CDR3 DNA reads TGTGCCAGCGGCTCACTAGCGGGGGGTGAGCAGTTCTTC. The chain employs TRBV11-2 and TRBJ2-1; 12 nucleotides align to TRBD2. The germline V gene encodes CDR1 SGHAT and CDR2 FQNNGV. The CDR3 length is 13 residues. J was trimmed by 9 bases and V by 8 bases; bases with no gene match: 5.

This clonotype was seen only a few times. The CDR3 is CASSFQGPRDTQYF. The CDR3 DNA sequence: TGTGCCAGCAGCTTCCAGGGTCCCCGAGATACGCAGTATTTT. This sequence joins TRBV11-2 and TRBJ2-3, with TRBD1 as a possible D gene (5 bases). V lost 3 bases and J 5 bases, leaving 12 bases between the germline ends. Germline assignment: CDR1 SGHAT and CDR2 FQNNGV. The CDR3 runs 14 residues.

Comment on this clonotype: This could be a read error, since a much larger clone is one nucleotide away. This is likely a read error, given that the CDR3 carries no conserved phenylalanine or tryptophan at its end. The chain links TRBV5-1 to TRBJ1-2; a weak D match, TRBD1 (6 bases). Germline V gene lookup returns CDR1 SGHRS and CDR2 YFSETQ. This CDR3 contains 14 residues. V was cut by 4 bases and J by 2 bases, with 12 bases left in between. CDR3 coding DNA: TGCGCCAGCAGCCCGCCACAGGGCAACTATGGCTACACCATC. Its translation: CASSPPQGNYGYTI.

This clonotype was counted ten times or more. V and J are TRBV4-1 and TRBJ1-1, with D uncertain. Trimming left V 4 bases short and J 0 bases short, with 15 bases between. The CDR3 is 16 residues long. Germline CDR1 and CDR2: MGHRA and YSYEKL. The CDR3 loop reads CASSLMGQPMNTEAFF. The DNA for the CDR3 is TGCGCCAGCAGCCTCATGGGTCAGCCAATGAACACTGAAGCTTTCTTT.

On this clonotype: A read error is possible here, since a much larger clone lies one base away. The CDR3 DNA sequence: TGCAGTGCTAGAGATGGTGGCACAGGTCGTGCTTCCTTT. Its translation is CSARDGGTGRASF. The chain is built from TRBV20-1 and TRBJ1-1; the D gene is possibly TRBD1 (5 bases). CDR1 DFQATT and CDR2 SNEGSKA come from the germline V gene (reference sequence). The CDR3 is 13 amino acids.

This clonotype has a count of ten or more. The chain combines TRBV9 with TRBJ1-1, with 8 bases lining up with TRBD1. The CDR3 has 13 residues. Germline CDR1 SGDLS, CDR2 YYNGEE. J lost 8 bases, V lost 0 bases, and 3 bases had no gene match. CDR3 DNA: TGTGCCAGCAGCGTAGAGGACAGGGCCGAAGCTTTCTTT. It is translated as CASSVEDRAEAFF.

This clonotype was seen many times. The genes are TRBV20-1 and TRBJ2-7; TRBD2 matches 9 bases. The germline CDR1 and CDR2 sequences are DFQATT and SNEGSKA (reference sequence). V shed 6 bases, J shed 7 bases, and the junction held 10 bases outside the gene matches. The CDR3 sequence is 13 residues long. CDR3 DNA: TGCAGTGCCAGATTAGCGGGGGACTTGGAGCAGTACTTC. It is translated as CSARLAGDLEQYF.

Points on this clonotype: A read error may be the cause here, since a much bigger clone is one base away. This chain links TRBV3-1 with TRBJ2-2; D is possibly TRBD2 (5 bases). This CDR3 comprises 18 residues. The germline V gene has CDR1 LGHDT and CDR2 YNNKEL (reference sequence). The CDR3 protein is CASSQGSPAVGKAGELLF. CDR3 in DNA: TGTGCCAGCAGCCAGGGGTCCCCAGCGGTGGGAAAAGCCGGGGAGCTGCTTTTT.

This clonotype has only a few counts. V usage is TRBV27 and J usage is TRBJ2-7; D possibly corresponds to TRBD2 (5 bases). V lost 6 bases and J 2 bases, leaving 11 bases between the germline ends. This CDR3 has 13 amino acids. Germline-derived CDR1 and CDR2 are MNHEY and SMNVEV (reference sequence). The CDR3 is CASRPDLTYEQYF. DNA for the CDR3: TGTGCCAGCAGGCCGGACTTAACCTACGAGCAGTACTTC.

This clonotype was recorded at least ten times. V gene TRBV5-4 combines with J gene TRBJ1-1, with D possibly matching TRBD1 (5 bases). V was shortened by 6 bases and J by 0 bases, with 15 bases between the two germline ends. The CDR3 has 15 residues. The germline gives CDR1 SGHNT, CDR2 YYREEE (reference sequence). The CDR3 DNA follows: TGTGCCAGCAACAACCAGGGCGAAATGAACACTGAAGCTTTCTTT. This translates into CASNNQGEMNTEAFF.

On this clonotype: A much larger clone lies one base from this, so it may be a read error. As DNA, the CDR3 is TGTGCCAGTAGTGCCGGGGTCTCCTACGAGCAGTACTTC. Protein sequence: CASSAGVSYEQYF. The chain has TRBV19 and TRBJ2-7; D might be TRBD2 (5 bases). The CDR3 is made up of 13 amino acids. Looked up from germline, CDR1 is LNHDA and CDR2 is SQIVND (reference sequence). Trimming cost V 5 bases and J 0 bases, with 8 bases left between them. The full variable domain, rest sourced from reference TRBV19 and TRBJ2-7, is DGGITQSPKYLFRKEGQNVTLSCEQNLNHDAMYWYRQDPGQGLRLIYYSQIVNDFQKGDIAEGYSVSREKKESFPLTVTSAQKNPTAFYLCASSAGVSYEQYFGPGTRLTVT.

Regarding this clonotype: A much larger clone sits a single nucleotide away, making a read error possible. The CDR3 coding sequence is TGTGCCAGCAGTCCCCGGGGAACCCCCGATGAGCAGTACTTC. Protein product: CASSPRGTPDEQYF. The rearrangement uses TRBV12-3 or TRBV12-4 and TRBJ2-7, with a possible D match to TRBD2 (5 bases). V was trimmed by 5 bases and J by 7 bases, leaving 18 bases between them. The CDR3 is made up of 14 amino acids.

This clonotype was seen repeatedly, ten times or more. In nucleotides, the CDR3 is TGCAGCGTTGAAGAATGGGAGCGGCGGTACTATGGCTACACCTTC. It yields the protein CSVEEWERRYYGYTF. The chain is built from TRBV29-1 and TRBJ1-2; no reliable D call. Looked up from germline, CDR1 is SQVTM and CDR2 is ANQGSEA. The CDR3 extends over 15 amino acids. Trimming took 0 bases from V and 3 from J, leaving 14 bases between them.

The V gene is TRBV6-2 or TRBV6-3, the J gene TRBJ1-4; unclear D gene. Germline V CDR1 and CDR2: MNHEY, SVGEGT. Trimming left V 4 bases short and J 6 bases short, with 15 bases between. The CDR3 extends over 15 amino acids. The CDR3 spells CASSCSGQVDEKLFF. Here the CDR3 DNA reads TGTGCCAGCAGTTGCTCCGGGCAGGTGGATGAAAAACTGTTTTTT.

V and J are TRBV5-5 and TRBJ2-3, with D perhaps TRBD1 (5 bases). V was clipped by 4 bases and J by 4 bases, with 25 bases between them. The CDR3 has 18 residues. From germline, CDR1 is SGHKS and CDR2 YYEKEE (reference sequence). The CDR3 here is CASSPNGLGKWGPDTQYF. As DNA, the CDR3 is TGTGCCAGCAGCCCGAATGGGTTGGGCAAATGGGGCCCAGATACGCAGTATTTT.

Ten or more counts support this clonotype. The rearrangement uses TRBV29-1 and TRBJ1-5; tentatively, D is TRBD1 (5 bases). Germline CDR1 reads SQVTM; CDR2 reads ANQGSEA. Trimming took 7 bases from V and 4 from J, leaving 11 bases between them. The CDR3 runs to 12 residues. CDR3 amino acids: CSAGEANQPQHF. The CDR3 DNA is TGCAGCGCGGGGGAAGCGAATCAGCCCCAGCATTTT.

This clonotype was seen only once. A clone one base away is much larger, so this may be a read error. V is TRBV7-8 and J is TRBJ1-2; D unclear. Germline loops: CDR1 SGHVS, CDR2 FQNEAQ. This CDR3 comprises 15 residues. In nucleotides, the CDR3 is TGTGCCGGCAGCTTCGGGGAGTCTAGTATCTATGGCTACACCTTC. Its protein product is CAGSFGESSIYGYTF.

In regard to this clonotype: This may be a read error, as it is one base from a much larger clone. V and J are TRBV6-5 and TRBJ1-6; weak D call: TRBD1 (6 bases). The CDR3 extends over 16 amino acids. Germline V gene lookup returns CDR1 MNHEY and CDR2 SVGAGI. The CDR3 region is CACSDRSTSYNSPLHF. The CDR3 DNA reads as TGTGCCTGCAGTGACAGGTCTACGTCCTATAATTCACCCCTCCACTTT.

Concerning this clonotype itself: This may be a read error: a much more frequent sequence differs by one nucleotide. The gene calls are TRBV5-4 and TRBJ2-7; 14 nucleotides line up with TRBD2. CDR1 and CDR2 from the germline V gene are SGHNT and YYREEE (reference sequence). CDR3 length equals 14 residues. With 2 bases clipped from V and 6 bases from J, the junction kept 1 base outside the gene matches. CDR3 amino acids: CASSFGLAGGEQYF. The CDR3 nucleotides read TGTGCCAGCAGCTTTGGACTAGCGGGGGGCGAGCAGTACTTC.

Worth noting for this clonotype: This may come from a read error, since a much larger clone is one base off. The chain carries TRBV6-2 or TRBV6-3 and TRBJ1-1; D unclear. The CDR3 has 12 amino acids. Germline loops: CDR1 MNHEY, CDR2 SVGEGT. CDR3 in DNA: TGTGCCGGCAGTATAGAGAACACTGAAGCTTTCTTT. Encoded protein: CAGSIENTEAFF.